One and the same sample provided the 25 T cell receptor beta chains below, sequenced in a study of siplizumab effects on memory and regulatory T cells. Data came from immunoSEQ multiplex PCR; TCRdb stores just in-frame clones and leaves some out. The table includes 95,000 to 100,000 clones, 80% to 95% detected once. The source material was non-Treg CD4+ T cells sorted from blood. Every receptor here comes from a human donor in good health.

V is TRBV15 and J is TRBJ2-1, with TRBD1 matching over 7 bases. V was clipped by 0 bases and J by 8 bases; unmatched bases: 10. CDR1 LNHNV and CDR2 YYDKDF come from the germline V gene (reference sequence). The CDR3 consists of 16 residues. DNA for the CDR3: TGTGCCACCAGCAGAGATACGGGACAGTACAGTTATGAGCAGTTCTTC. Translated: CATSRDTGQYSYEQFF.

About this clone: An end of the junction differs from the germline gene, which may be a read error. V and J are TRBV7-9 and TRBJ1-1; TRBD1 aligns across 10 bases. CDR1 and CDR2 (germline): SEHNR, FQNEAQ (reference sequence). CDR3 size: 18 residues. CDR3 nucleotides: TGTGCCAGCAGCTTAGATTTAGGATGGGGACAGGGGCACACTGAGGCTTTCTTT. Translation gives CASSLDLGWGQGHTEAFF.

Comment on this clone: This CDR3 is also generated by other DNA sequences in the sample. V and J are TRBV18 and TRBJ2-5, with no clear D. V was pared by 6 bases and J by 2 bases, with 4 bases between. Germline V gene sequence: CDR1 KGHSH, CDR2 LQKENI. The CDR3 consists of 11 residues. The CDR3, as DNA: TGTGCCAGCTCCCCTCAAGAGACCCAGTACTTC. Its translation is CASSPQETQYF.

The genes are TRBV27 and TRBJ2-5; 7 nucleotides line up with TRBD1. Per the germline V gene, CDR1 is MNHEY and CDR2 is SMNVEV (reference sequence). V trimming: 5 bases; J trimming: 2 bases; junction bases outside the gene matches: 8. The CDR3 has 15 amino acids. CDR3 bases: TGTGCCAGCAGTCCCGGGACAGCCAGGCAAGAGACCCAGTACTTC. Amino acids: CASSPGTARQETQYF.

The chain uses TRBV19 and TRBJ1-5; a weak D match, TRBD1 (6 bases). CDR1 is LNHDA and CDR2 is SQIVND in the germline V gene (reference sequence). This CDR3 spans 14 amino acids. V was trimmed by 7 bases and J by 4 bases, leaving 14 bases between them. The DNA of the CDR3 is TGTGCCAGTACGTGGGGGCCCGAAAATCAGCCCCAGCATTTT. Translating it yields CASTWGPENQPQHF.

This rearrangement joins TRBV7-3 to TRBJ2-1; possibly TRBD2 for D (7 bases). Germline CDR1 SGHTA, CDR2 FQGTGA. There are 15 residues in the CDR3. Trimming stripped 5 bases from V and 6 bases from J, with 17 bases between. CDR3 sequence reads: CASSPWGGARNEQFF. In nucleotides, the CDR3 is TGTGCCAGCAGCCCCTGGGGGGGGGCCCGCAATGAGCAGTTCTTC.

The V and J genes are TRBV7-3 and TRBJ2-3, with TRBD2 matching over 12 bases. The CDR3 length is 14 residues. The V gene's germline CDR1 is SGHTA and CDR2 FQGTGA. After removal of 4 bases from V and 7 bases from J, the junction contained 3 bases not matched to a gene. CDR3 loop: CASSSTSGGNTQYF. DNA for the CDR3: TGTGCCAGCAGCTCGACTAGCGGGGGAAATACGCAGTATTTT.

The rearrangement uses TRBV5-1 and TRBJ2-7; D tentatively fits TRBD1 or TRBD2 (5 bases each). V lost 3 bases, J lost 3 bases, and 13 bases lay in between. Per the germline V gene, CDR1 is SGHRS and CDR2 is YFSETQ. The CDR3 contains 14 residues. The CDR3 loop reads CASSWPGASYEQYF. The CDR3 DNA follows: TGCGCCAGCAGCTGGCCCGGGGCGAGCTACGAGCAGTACTTC.

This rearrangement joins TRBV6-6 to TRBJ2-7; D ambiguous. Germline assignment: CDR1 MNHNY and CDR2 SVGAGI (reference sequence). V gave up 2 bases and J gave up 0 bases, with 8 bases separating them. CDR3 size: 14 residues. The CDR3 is CASSYRVSSYEQYF. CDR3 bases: TGTGCCAGCAGTTACCGGGTAAGCTCCTACGAGCAGTACTTC.

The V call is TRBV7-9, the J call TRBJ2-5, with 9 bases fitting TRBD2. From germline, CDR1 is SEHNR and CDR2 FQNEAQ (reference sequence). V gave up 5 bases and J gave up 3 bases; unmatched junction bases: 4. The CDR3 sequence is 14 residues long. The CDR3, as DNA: TGTGCCAGCAGCGCGACTAGCGGAAAAGAGACCCAGTACTTC. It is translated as CASSATSGKETQYF.

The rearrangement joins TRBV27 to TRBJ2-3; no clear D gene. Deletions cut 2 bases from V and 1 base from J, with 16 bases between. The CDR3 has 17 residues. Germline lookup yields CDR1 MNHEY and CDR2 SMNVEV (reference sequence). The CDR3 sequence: CASSLRVAARGTDTQYF. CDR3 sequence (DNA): TGTGCCAGCAGTTTAAGAGTGGCAGCTAGAGGCACAGATACGCAGTATTTT.

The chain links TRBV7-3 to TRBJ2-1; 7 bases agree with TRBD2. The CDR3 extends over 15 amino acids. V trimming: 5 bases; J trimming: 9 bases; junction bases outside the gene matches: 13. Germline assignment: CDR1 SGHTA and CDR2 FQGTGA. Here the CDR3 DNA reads TGTGCCAGCAGCCAAACTAGCGCCCAGGGCGGTGAGCAGTTCTTC. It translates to CASSQTSAQGGEQFF.

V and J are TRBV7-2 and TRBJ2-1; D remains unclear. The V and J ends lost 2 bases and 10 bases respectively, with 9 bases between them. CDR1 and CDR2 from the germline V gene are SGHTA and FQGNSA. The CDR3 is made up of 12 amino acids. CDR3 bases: TGTGCCAGCAGCTTATCCGTAGGGGAGCAGTTCTTC. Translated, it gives CASSLSVGEQFF.

CDR3 sequence reads: CASSDVGGIKQFF. CDR3 sequence (DNA): TGTGCCAGCAGTGACGTAGGGGGAATTAAGCAGTTCTTC. The chain combines TRBV6-4 with TRBJ2-1; TRBD1 is a possible D gene (6 bases). The germline CDR1 and CDR2 sequences are MRHNA and SNTAGT. V lost 2 bases to trimming and J lost 11 bases, with 13 bases between them. The CDR3 consists of 13 residues.

CDR3 sequence: CASSDLVGLAGTPYNEQFF. CDR3 DNA: TGTGCCAGCAGTGACCTGGTGGGACTAGCGGGAACCCCCTACAATGAGCAGTTCTTC. The V and J genes are TRBV6-1 and TRBJ2-1; 13 bases fit TRBD2. V lost 3 bases and J lost 2; bases outside the gene matches: 10. Germline loops: CDR1 MNHNS, CDR2 SASEGT. The CDR3 length is 19 residues.

CDR3 sequence: CSAQDRVAGYTF. The CDR3 DNA follows: TGCAGCGCCCAAGACAGGGTTGCTGGCTACACCTTC. The chain uses TRBV29-1 and TRBJ1-2; 7 nucleotides align to TRBD1. V dropped 7 bases and J dropped 7; count of bases not matched to a gene: 9. Germline loops: CDR1 SQVTM, CDR2 ANQGSEA. The CDR3 runs to 12 residues.

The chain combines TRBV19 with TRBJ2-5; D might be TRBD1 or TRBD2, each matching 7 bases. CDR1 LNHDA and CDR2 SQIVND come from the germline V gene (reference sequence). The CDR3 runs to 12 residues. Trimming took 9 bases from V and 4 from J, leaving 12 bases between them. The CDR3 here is CASRGGTETQYF. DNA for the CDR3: TGTGCCAGCAGGGGGGGAACAGAGACCCAGTACTTC.

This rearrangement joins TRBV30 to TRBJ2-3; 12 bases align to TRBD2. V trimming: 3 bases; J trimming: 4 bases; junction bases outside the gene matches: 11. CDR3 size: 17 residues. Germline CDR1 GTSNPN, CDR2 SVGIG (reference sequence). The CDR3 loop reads CAWRARLAGGAADTQYF. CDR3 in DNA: TGTGCCTGGAGGGCGCGGCTAGCGGGAGGGGCTGCAGATACGCAGTATTTT.

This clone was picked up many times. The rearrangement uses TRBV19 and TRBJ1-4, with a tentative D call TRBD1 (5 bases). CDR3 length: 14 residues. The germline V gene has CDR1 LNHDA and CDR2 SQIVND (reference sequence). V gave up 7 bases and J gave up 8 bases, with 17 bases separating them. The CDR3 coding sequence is TGTGCCAGTACCCCAACGGGGGAGATGGAAAAACTGTTTTTT. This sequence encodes CASTPTGEMEKLFF.

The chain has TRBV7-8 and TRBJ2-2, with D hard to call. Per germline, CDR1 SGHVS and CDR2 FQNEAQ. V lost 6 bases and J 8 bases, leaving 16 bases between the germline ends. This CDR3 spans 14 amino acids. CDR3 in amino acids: CASRSFGFGGELFF. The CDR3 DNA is TGTGCCAGCAGGTCATTTGGCTTCGGGGGGGAGCTGTTTTTT.

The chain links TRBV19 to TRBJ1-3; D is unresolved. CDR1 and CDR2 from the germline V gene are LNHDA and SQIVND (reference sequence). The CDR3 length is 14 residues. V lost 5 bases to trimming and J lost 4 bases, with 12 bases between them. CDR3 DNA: TGTGCCAGTAGTCCCGCGACGACCGGAAACACCATATATTTT. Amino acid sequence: CASSPATTGNTIYF.

Written as DNA, the CDR3 is TGTGCCAGCAGCGTATCCACATTATTAGGCTCCTACAATGAGCAGTTCTTC. It encodes CASSVSTLLGSYNEQFF. This chain links TRBV9 with TRBJ2-1; no definite D call. CDR1 is SGDLS and CDR2 is YYNGEE in the germline V gene. This CDR3 contains 17 residues. Deletions cut 1 base from V and 0 bases from J, with 14 bases between.

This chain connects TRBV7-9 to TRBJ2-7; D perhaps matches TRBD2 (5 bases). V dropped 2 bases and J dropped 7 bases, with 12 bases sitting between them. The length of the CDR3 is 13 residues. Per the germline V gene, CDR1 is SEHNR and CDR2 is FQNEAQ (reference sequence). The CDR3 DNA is TGTGCCAGCAGCTTAACCCCGGGGTGGGAGCAGTACTTC. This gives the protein CASSLTPGWEQYF.

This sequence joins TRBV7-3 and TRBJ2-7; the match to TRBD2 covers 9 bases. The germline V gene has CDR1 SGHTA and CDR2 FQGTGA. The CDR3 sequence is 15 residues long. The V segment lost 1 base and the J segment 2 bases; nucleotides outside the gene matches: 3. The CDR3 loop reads CASSLKAGGPYEQYF. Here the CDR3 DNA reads TGTGCCAGCAGCTTAAAGGCGGGAGGGCCCTACGAGCAGTACTTC.

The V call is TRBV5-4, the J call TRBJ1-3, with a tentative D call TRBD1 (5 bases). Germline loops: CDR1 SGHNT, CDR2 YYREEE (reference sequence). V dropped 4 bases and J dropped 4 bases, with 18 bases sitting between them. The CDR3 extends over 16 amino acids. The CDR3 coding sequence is TGTGCCAGCAGCGATCAGGGACTTTATACGGGAAACACCATATATTTT. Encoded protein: CASSDQGLYTGNTIYF. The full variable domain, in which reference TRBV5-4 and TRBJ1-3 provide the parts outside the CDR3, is ETGVTQSPTHLIKTRGQQVTLRCSSQSGHNTVSWYQQALGQGPQFIFQYYREEENGRGNFPPRFSGLQFPNYSSELNVNALELDDSALYLCASSDQGLYTGNTIYFGEGSWLTVV.